This T cell receptor beta chain was sequenced during a study of PD-L1 blockade in urothelial cancer. Study-wide context: Atezolizumab therapy began for patients in 2014, dosed at 1,200 mg intravenously every 3 weeks. Prior chemotherapy regimens per patient numbered 0 to 3.

The germline V gene encodes CDR1 SEHNR and CDR2 FQNEAQ (reference sequence). J lost 1 base, V lost 1 base, and 3 bases had no gene match. This CDR3 comprises 15 residues. This table comes from immunoSEQ multiplex PCR, and its TCRdb copy is limited to in-frame clones, with some not included. The table shows tens of thousands of clones, with 60% to 80% occurring only once. This TCR was recovered from a man aged 65 to 85 with urothelial cancer. The chain has TRBV7-9 and TRBJ1-1; TRBD1 agrees at 7 bases. The material sequenced was PBMCs, taken around atezolizumab (anti-PD-L1) treatment. CDR3 bases: TGTGCCAGCAGCTTAGATGACAGGGCGAACACTGAAGCTTTCTTT. Amino acid sequence: CASSLDDRANTEAFF.